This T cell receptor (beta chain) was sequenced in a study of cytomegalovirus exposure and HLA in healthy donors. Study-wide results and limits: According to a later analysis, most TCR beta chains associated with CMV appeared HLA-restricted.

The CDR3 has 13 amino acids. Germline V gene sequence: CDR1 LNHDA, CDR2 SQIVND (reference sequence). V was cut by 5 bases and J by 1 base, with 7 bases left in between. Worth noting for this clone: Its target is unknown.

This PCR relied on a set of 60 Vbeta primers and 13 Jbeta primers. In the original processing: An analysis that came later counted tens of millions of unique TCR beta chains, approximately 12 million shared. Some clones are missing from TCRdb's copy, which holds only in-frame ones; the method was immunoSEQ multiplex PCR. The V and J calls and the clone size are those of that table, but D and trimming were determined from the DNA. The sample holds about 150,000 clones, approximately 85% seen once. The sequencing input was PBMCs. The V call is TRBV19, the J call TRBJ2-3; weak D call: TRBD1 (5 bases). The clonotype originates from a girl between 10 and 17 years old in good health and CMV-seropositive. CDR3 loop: CASSGRGTDTQYF. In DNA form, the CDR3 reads TGTGCCAGTAGTGGCAGGGGCACAGATACGCAGTATTTT. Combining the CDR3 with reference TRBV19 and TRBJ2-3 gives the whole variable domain DGGITQSPKYLFRKEGQNVTLSCEQNLNHDAMYWYRQDPGQGLRLIYYSQIVNDFQKGDIAEGYSVSREKKESFPLTVTSAQKNPTAFYLCASSGRGTDTQYFGPGTRLTVL.